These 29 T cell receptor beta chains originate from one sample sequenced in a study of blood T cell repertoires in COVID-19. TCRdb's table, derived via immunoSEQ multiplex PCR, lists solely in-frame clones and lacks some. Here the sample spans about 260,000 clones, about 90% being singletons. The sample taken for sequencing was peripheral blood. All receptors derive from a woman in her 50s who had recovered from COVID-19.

The CDR3 is CASSPRVSGTEAFF. As DNA, the CDR3 is TGTGCCAGCAGCCCGCGGGTCTCGGGCACTGAAGCTTTCTTT. This chain links TRBV7-3 with TRBJ1-1; D is uncertain. V lost 5 bases, J lost 4 bases, and 14 bases lay in between. Germline lookup yields CDR1 SGHTA and CDR2 FQGTGA. The CDR3 runs 14 residues.

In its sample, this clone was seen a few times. The CDR3 spells CASSTAGGIGNIQYF. In nucleotides, the CDR3 is TGTGCCAGCAGTACAGCGGGAGGGATTGGGAACATTCAGTACTTC. The V call is TRBV7-3, the J call TRBJ2-4; 10 bases align to TRBD2. J was trimmed by 7 bases and V by 6 bases; bases with no gene match: 9. The CDR3 has 15 residues. CDR1 SGHTA and CDR2 FQGTGA come from the germline V gene.

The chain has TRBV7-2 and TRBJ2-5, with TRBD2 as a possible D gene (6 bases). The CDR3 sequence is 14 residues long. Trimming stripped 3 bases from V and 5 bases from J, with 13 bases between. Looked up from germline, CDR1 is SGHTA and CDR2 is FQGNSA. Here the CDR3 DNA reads TGTGCCAGCAGCTTCGGCGGGGTCGGGGAGACCCAGTACTTC. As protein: CASSFGGVGETQYF. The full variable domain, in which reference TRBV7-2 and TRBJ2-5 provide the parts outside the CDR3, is GAGVSQSPSNKVTEKGKDVELRCDPISGHTALYWYRQSLGQGLEFLIYFQGNSAPDKSGLPSDRFSAERTGGSVSTLTIQRTQQEDSAVYLCASSFGGVGETQYFGPGTRLLVL.

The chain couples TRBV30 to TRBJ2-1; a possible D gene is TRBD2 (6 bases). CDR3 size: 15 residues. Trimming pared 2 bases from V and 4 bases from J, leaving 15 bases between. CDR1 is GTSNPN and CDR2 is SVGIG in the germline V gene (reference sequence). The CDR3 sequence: CAWSRELRHYNEQFF. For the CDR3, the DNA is TGTGCCTGGAGTCGGGAGCTTCGCCATTACAATGAGCAGTTCTTC.

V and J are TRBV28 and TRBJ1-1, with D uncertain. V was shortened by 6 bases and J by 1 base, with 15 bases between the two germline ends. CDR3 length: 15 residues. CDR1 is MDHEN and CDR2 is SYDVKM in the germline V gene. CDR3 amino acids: CASSPSHRKNTEAFF. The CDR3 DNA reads TGTGCCAGCAGCCCCTCGCACAGAAAGAACACTGAAGCTTTCTTT.

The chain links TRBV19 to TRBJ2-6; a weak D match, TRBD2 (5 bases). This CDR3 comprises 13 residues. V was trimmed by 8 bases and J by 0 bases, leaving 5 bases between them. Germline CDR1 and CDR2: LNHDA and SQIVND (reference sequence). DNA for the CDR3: TGTGCCAGTGGGAGCTCTGGGGCCAACGTCCTGACTTTC. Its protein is CASGSSGANVLTF.

The CDR3 sequence is CASSLGRGAPHIRQFF. As DNA, the CDR3 is TGTGCCAGCAGCTTAGGCCGGGGAGCCCCTCATATACGACAGTTCTTC. The chain is built from TRBV7-9 and TRBJ2-1, with a possible D match to TRBD2 (5 bases). Germline lookup yields CDR1 SEHNR and CDR2 FQNEAQ (reference sequence). This CDR3 spans 16 amino acids. V lost 1 base and J lost 13, with 23 bases in between.

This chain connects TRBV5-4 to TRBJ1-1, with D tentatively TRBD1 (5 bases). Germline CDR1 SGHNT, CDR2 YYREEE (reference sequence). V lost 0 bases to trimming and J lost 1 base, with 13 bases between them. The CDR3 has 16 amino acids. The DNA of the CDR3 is TGTGCCAGCAGCTTGGGGATACAGGTGACGAACACTGAAGCTTTCTTT. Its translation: CASSLGIQVTNTEAFF. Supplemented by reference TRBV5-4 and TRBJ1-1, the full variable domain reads ETGVTQSPTHLIKTRGQQVTLRCSSQSGHNTVSWYQQALGQGPQFIFQYYREEENGRGNFPPRFSGLQFPNYSSELNVNALELDDSALYLCASSLGIQVTNTEAFFGQGTRLTVV.

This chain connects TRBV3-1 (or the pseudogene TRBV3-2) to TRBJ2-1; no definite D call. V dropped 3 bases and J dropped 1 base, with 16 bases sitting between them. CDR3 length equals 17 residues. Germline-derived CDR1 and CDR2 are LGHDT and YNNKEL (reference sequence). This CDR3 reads CASSHRLDAGSYNEQFF. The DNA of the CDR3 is TGTGCCAGCAGCCACCGATTAGATGCTGGTTCCTACAATGAGCAGTTCTTC.

The CDR3 coding sequence is TGCGCCAGCAGCTCCGCCGGGACAGGGAACACTGAAGCTTTCTTT. Amino acid sequence: CASSSAGTGNTEAFF. V usage is TRBV5-1 and J usage is TRBJ1-1, with TRBD1 matching 8 bases. J was trimmed by 1 base and V by 3 bases; bases with no gene match: 5. This CDR3 spans 15 amino acids. The germline CDR1 and CDR2 sequences are SGHRS and YFSETQ.

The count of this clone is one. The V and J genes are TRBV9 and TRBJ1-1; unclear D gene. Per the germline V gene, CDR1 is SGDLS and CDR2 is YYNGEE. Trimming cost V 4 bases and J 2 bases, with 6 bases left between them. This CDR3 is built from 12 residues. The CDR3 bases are TGTGCCAGCAGCCTCCCCAACACTGAAGCTTTCTTT. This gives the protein CASSLPNTEAFF.

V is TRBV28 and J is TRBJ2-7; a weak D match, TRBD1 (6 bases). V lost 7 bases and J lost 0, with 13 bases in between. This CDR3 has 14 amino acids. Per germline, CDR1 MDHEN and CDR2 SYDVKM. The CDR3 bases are TGTGCCAGCAAAGGGGGATGGGCCTCCTACGAGCAGTACTTC. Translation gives CASKGGWASYEQYF.

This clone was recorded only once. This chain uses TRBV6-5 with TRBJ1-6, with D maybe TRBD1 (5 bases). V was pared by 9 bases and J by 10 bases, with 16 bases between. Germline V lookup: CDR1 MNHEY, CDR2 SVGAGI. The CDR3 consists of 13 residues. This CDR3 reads CASGRGSESPLHF. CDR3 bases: TGTGCCAGTGGTCGGGGGTCAGAGTCACCCCTCCACTTT.

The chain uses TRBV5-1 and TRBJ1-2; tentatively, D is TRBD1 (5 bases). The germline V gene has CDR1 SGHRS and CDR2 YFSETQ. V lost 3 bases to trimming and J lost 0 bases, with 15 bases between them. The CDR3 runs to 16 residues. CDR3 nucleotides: TGCGCCAGCAGCTCGAACCCAGGGCAAGCTAACTATGGCTACACCTTC. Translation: CASSSNPGQANYGYTF.

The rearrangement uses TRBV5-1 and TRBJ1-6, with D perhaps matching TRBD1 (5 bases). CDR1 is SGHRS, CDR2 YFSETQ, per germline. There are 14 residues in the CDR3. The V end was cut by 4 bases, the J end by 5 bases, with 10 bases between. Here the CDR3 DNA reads TGCGCCAGCAGCCAGGGAACTAATAATTCACCCCTCCACTTT. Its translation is CASSQGTNNSPLHF.

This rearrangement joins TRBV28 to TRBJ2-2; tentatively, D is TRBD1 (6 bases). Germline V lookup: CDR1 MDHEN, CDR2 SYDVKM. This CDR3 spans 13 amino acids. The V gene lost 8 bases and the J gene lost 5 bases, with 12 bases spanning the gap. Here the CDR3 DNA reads TGTGCCAGCGGCCTAAGGGGGACCGGGGAGCTGTTTTTT. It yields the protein CASGLRGTGELFF. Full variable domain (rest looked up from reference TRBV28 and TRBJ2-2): DVKVTQSSRYLVKRTGEKVFLECVQDMDHENMFWYRQDPGLGLRLIYFSYDVKMKEKGDIPEGYSVSREKKERFSLILESASTNQTSMYLCASGLRGTGELFFGEGSRLTVL.

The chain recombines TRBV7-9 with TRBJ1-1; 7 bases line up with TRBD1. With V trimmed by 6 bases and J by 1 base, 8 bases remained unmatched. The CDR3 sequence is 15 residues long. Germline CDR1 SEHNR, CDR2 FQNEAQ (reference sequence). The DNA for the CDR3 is TGTGCCAGCAGTTTCCCGACAGGGCGGAACACTGAAGCTTTCTTT. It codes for CASSFPTGRNTEAFF.

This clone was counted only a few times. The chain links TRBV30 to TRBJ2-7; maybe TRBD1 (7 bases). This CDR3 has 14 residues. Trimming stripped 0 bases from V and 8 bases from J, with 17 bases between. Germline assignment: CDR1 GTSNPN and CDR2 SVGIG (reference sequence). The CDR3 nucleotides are TGTGCCTGGAGTGTCAGGGGGGCGGTCAGGAAGCAGTACTTC. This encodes CAWSVRGAVRKQYF.

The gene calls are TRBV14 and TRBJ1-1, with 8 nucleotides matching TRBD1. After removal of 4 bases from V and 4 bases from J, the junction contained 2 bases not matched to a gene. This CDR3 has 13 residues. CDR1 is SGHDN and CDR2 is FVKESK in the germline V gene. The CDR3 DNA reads TGTGCCAGCAGCCGACAGGGGAGCACTGAAGCTTTCTTT. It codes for CASSRQGSTEAFF.

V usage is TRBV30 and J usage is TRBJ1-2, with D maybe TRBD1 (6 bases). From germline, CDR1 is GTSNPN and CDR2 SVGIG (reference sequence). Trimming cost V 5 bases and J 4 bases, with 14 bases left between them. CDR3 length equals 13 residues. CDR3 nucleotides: TGTGCCTGGTCAGCAGGGGAGTCCTATGGCTACACCTTC. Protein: CAWSAGESYGYTF.

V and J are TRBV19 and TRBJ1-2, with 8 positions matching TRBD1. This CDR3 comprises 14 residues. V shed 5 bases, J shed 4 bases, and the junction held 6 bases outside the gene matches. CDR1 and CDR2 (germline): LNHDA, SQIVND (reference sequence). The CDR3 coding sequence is TGTGCCAGTAGTCTACCGGACAGGGCCTATGGCTACACCTTC. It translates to CASSLPDRAYGYTF.

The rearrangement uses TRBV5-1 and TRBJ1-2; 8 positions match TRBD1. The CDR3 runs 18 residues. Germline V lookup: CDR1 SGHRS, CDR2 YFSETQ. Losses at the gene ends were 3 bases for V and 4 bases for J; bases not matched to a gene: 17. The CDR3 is CASSSLQGDLKGAYGYTF. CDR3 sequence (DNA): TGCGCCAGCAGCTCGTTACAGGGGGACCTCAAGGGGGCCTATGGCTACACCTTC.

Here the CDR3 DNA reads TGTGCCAGCAGCCCCTGGGGCGGGGAGGCAGATACGCAGTATTTT. This translates into CASSPWGGEADTQYF. The genes are TRBV7-2 and TRBJ2-3; D possibly corresponds to TRBD2 (6 bases). This CDR3 has 15 residues. The germline CDR1 and CDR2 sequences are SGHTA and FQGNSA. Trimming removed 5 bases at V and 4 bases at J, with 16 bases between.

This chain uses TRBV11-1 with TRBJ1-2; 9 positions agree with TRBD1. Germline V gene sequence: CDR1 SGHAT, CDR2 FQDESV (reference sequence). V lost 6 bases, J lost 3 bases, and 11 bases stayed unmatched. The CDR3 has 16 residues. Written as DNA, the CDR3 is TGTGCCAGCAGATCCTCTCCGGGACAGGGAGACTATGGCTACACCTTC. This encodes CASRSSPGQGDYGYTF. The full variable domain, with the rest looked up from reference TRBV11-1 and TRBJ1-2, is EAEVAQSPRYKITEKSQAVAFWCDPISGHATLYWYRQILGQGPELLVQFQDESVVDDSQLPKDRFSAERLKGVDSTLKIQPAELGDSAMYLCASRSSPGQGDYGYTFGSGTRLTVV.

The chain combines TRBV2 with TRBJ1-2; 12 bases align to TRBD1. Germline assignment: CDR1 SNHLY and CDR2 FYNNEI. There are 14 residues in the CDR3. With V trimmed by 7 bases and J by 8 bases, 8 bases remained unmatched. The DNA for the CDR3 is TGTGCCAGCACTACGGGACAGGGGGCTAGGGGCTACACCTTC. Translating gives CASTTGQGARGYTF.

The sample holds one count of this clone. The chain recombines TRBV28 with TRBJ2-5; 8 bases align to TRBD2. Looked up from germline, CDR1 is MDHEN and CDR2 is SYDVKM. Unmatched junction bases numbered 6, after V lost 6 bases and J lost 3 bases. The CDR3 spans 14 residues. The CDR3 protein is CASSTPAGEETQYF. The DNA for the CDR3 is TGTGCCAGCAGCACCCCAGCGGGAGAAGAGACCCAGTACTTC.

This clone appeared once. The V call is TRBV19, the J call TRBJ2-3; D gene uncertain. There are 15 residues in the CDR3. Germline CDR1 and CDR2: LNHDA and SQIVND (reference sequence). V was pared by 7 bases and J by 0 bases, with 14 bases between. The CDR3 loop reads CASTHPGLSTDTQYF. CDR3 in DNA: TGTGCCAGTACCCATCCCGGTCTTAGCACAGATACGCAGTATTTT. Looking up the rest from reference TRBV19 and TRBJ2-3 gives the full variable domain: DGGITQSPKYLFRKEGQNVTLSCEQNLNHDAMYWYRQDPGQGLRLIYYSQIVNDFQKGDIAEGYSVSREKKESFPLTVTSAQKNPTAFYLCASTHPGLSTDTQYFGPGTRLTVL.

In DNA, the CDR3 is TGCGCCAGCAGCTTGGGCCGCCCTAGCAGCGACGAGCAGTACTTC. Encoded protein: CASSLGRPSSDEQYF. The chain couples TRBV5-1 to TRBJ2-7, with D tentatively TRBD2 (5 bases). The CDR3 runs 15 residues. The germline V gene has CDR1 SGHRS and CDR2 YFSETQ. V was pared by 0 bases and J by 5 bases, with 15 bases between.

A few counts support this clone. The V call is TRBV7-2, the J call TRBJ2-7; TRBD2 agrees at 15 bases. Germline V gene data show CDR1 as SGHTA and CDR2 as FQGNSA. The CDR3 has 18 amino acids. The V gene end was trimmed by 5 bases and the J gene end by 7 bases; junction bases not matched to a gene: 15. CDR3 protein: CASSGEGLAGGPFVEQYF. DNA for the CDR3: TGTGCCAGCAGCGGAGAAGGACTAGCGGGGGGGCCCTTCGTGGAGCAGTACTTC.